The clone carrying this TCR beta chain was picked up many times. Its matching antigen is unknown. The germline gives CDR1 SGHRS, CDR2 YFSETQ. The CDR3 spans 12 residues. Between the trimmed V and J ends, which lost 0 bases and 3 bases, there was a span of 3 bases. These data belong to a study of HIV-infected patients and healthy controls. Study summary: By the second bleed, viral load was undetectable in about 70% of the 16 patients.

Whole-study findings and limits: The seeming recovery of the Gini index after therapy in HIV-infected patients vanished in size-matched data. HIV-infected repertoires had significantly higher mean Gini indices than controls, possibly reflecting oligoclonality. Mean usage of eight alpha and eight beta V genes differed significantly in HIV-infected patients versus controls.

cDNA was made from about 500 ng RNA using alpha and beta constant primers. Alpha and beta chain libraries were made separately by chain-specific third strand synthesis with multiplexing indices. MiXCR was run by TCRdb on the 5' RACE reads, yielding one entry per CDR3 protein. The sample includes under 9,000 distinct CDR3 sequences, 7% to 9% of them seen just once. All unsorted peripheral T cells were captured because whole blood was used without fractionation. The receptor comes from an adult with HIV infection. The chain employs TRBV5-1 and TRBJ1-2; unclear D gene. The sequences come from blood, collected before antiretroviral therapy. This chain's CDR3 is CASSLDHYGYTF. As DNA, the CDR3 is TGCGCCAGCAGCTTGGATCACTATGGCTACACCTTC.